This TCR beta chain was identified in a study of CD8 T cells in ankylosing spondylitis. Study-wide findings and caveats: Reportedly, matched ankylosing spondylitis synovial fluid was significantly enriched for disease-linked clones. Ankylosing spondylitis blood appeared to be characterized by a TCR beta motif of about eight highly homologous variants. Clones linked with disease were CD8+ and fairly uncommon in the peripheral blood.

Comments on this clonotype: The antigen remains undetermined.

Making use of molecular barcodes, quantitative 5'-RACE generated TCR beta libraries. From the 5' RACE reads, TCRdb called clonotypes with MiXCR, one entry per CDR3 protein. The top ten clones hold roughly a fifth of a sample with under 850,000 distinct CDR3 sequences, around 20% of them seen once. Input material: blood, either unsorted or a sorted T cell fraction (not recorded which). The receptor's source is a male donor with ankylosing spondylitis.

The CDR3: CSARDWGLAGVPDTQYF. The DNA for the CDR3 is TGCAGTGCTAGAGATTGGGGACTAGCGGGAGTGCCAGATACGCAGTATTTT. V is TRBV20-1 and J is TRBJ2-3, with 14 bases aligning to TRBD2. The V gene's germline CDR1 is DFQATT and CDR2 SNEGSKA (reference sequence). The CDR3 length is 17 residues. V lost 0 bases, J lost 4 bases, and 6 bases stayed unmatched.